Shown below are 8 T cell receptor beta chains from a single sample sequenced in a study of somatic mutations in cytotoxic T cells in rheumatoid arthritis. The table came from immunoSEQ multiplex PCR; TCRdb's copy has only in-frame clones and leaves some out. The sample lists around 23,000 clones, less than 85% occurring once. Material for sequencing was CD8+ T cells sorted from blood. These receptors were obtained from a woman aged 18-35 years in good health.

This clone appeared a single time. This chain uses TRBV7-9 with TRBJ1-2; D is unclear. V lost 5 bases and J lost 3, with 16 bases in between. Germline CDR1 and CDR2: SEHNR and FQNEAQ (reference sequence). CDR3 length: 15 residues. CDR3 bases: TGTGCCAGCAGCCACAAGGCAAGAGGTCACTATGGCTACACCTTC. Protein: CASSHKARGHYGYTF.

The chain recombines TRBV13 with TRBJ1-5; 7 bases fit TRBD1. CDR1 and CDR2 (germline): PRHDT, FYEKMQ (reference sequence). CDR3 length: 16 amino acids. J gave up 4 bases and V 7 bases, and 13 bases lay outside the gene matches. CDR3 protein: CASNSRRQGGNQPQHF. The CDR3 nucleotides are TGTGCCAGCAACTCAAGGCGGCAGGGGGGAAATCAGCCCCAGCATTTT.

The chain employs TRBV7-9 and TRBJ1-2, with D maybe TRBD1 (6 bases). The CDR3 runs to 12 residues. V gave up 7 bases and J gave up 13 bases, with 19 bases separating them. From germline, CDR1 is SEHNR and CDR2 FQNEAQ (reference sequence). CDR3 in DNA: TGTGCCAGCACCCTAGACAGGATTGAGTGCACCTTC. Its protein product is CASTLDRIECTF.

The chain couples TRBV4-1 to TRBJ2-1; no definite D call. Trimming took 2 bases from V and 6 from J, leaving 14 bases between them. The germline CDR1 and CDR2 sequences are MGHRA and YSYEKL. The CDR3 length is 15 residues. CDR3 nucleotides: TGCGCCAGCAGCCAATTCATGACTCCGGGCAATGAGCAGTTCTTC. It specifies CASSQFMTPGNEQFF.

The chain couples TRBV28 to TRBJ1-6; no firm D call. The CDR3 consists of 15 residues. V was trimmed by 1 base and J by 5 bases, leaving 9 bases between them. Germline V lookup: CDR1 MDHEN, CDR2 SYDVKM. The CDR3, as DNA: TGTGCCAGCAGTTTATTCCCCGGGAATAATTCACCCCTCCACTTT. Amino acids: CASSLFPGNNSPLHF.

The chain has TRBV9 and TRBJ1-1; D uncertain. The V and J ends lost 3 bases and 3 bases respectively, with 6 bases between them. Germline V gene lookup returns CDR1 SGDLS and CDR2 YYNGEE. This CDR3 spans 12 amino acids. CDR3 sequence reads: CASSGVYTEAFF. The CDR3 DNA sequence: TGTGCCAGCAGCGGCGTGTACACTGAAGCTTTCTTT.

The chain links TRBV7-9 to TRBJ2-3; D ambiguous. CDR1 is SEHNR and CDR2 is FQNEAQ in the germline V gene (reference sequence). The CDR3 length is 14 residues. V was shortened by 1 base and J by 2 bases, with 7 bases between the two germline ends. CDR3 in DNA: TGTGCCAGCAGCTTAGAAACTACCACAGATACGCAGTATTTT. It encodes CASSLETTTDTQYF. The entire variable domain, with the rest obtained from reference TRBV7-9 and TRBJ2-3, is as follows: DTGVSQNPRHKITKRGQNVTFRCDPISEHNRLYWYRQTLGQGPEFLTYFQNEAQLEKSRLLSDRFSAERPKGSFSTLEIQRTEQGDSAMYLCASSLETTTDTQYFGPGTRLTVL.

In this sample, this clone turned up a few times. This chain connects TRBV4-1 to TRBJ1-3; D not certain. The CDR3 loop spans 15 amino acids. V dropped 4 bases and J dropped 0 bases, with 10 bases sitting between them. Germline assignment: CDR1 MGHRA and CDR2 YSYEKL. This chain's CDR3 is CASSPGPNSGNTIYF. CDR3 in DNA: TGCGCCAGCAGCCCCGGGCCGAACTCTGGAAACACCATATATTTT.